A selection of T cell receptor beta chains follows, all from one sample in a study of beta chain features in type 1 diabetes. Profiling relied on immunoSEQ multiplex PCR, and the TCRdb table lists in-frame clones only, not all of them. This table holds 130,000 or so clones, roughly 10% found once. Sequencing was performed on central memory CD4+ T cells from blood. Every receptor here comes from a man aged 25 to 40 with type 1 diabetes. CDR3s include the opening cysteine and the closing phenylalanine or tryptophan. Each record gives: V gene, J gene, clone size, D gene, CDR3 protein, CDR3 DNA. D genes are given only for firm matches. Clone sizes are given selectively: once, few, many, or a class where the clone is expanded.

V gene: TRBV7-6; J gene: TRBJ2-2; clone size: -; D gene: TRBD1; CDR3 protein: CASSLPGQGPGELFF; CDR3 DNA: TGTGCCAGCAGCTTGCCGGGACAGGGCCCCGGGGAGCTGTTTTTT
V gene: TRBV19; J gene: TRBJ2-7; clone size: -; D gene: -; CDR3 protein: CASSISRIRASEQYF; CDR3 DNA: TGTGCCAGTAGTATTTCTAGAATAAGAGCCTCCGAGCAGTACTTC
V gene: TRBV2; J gene: TRBJ2-2; clone size: few; D gene: TRBD1; CDR3 protein: CASSAGQGFTGELFF; CDR3 DNA: TGTGCCAGCAGTGCTGGACAGGGGTTCACCGGGGAGCTGTTTTTT
V gene: TRBV5-1; J gene: TRBJ2-1; clone size: -; D gene: TRBD2; CDR3 protein: CASSYGLAGLYNEQFF; CDR3 DNA: TGCGCCAGCAGCTATGGACTAGCGGGGCTTTACAATGAGCAGTTCTTC
V gene: TRBV9; J gene: TRBJ2-5; clone size: few; D gene: -; CDR3 protein: CASSVKTGGEQYF; CDR3 DNA: TGTGCCAGCAGCGTAAAGACCGGCGGGGAGCAGTACTTC
V gene: TRBV5-4; J gene: TRBJ2-2; clone size: few; D gene: -; CDR3 protein: CASSLRDTSVELFF; CDR3 DNA: TGTGCCAGCAGCTTGAGGGACACATCCGTCGAGCTGTTTTTT
V gene: TRBV6-5; J gene: TRBJ2-2; clone size: few; D gene: TRBD1; CDR3 protein: CASSGRGPGTGELFF; CDR3 DNA: TGTGCCAGCAGTGGAAGGGGGCCGGGCACCGGGGAGCTGTTTTTT
V gene: TRBV27; J gene: TRBJ2-7; clone size: many; D gene: TRBD1; CDR3 protein: CASSLNRGTYEQYF; CDR3 DNA: TGTGCCAGCAGTTTGAACAGGGGAACCTACGAGCAGTACTTC
V gene: TRBV27; J gene: TRBJ2-7; clone size: -; D gene: -; CDR3 protein: CASSPWSSLLEQYF; CDR3 DNA: TGTGCCAGCAGTCCTTGGTCCAGTTTGCTCGAGCAGTACTTC
V gene: TRBV6-6; J gene: TRBJ2-7; clone size: -; D gene: TRBD1; CDR3 protein: CASSRGQGYEQYF; CDR3 DNA: TGTGCCAGCAGCAGGGGACAGGGCTACGAGCAGTACTTC
V gene: TRBV7-3; J gene: TRBJ2-2; clone size: -; D gene: TRBD1; CDR3 protein: CASSPMDRGYTGELFF; CDR3 DNA: TGTGCCAGCAGCCCCATGGACAGGGGATACACCGGGGAGCTGTTTTTT
V gene: TRBV7-2; J gene: TRBJ2-7; clone size: -; D gene: -; CDR3 protein: CASSFGLAGPYEQYF; CDR3 DNA: TGTGCCAGCAGCTTCGGACTGGCGGGGCCCTACGAGCAGTACTTC
V gene: TRBV5-1; J gene: TRBJ2-7; clone size: many; D gene: -; CDR3 protein: CASSWEDLKWGEQYF; CDR3 DNA: TGCGCCAGCAGCTGGGAGGACCTGAAGTGGGGCGAGCAGTACTTC
V gene: TRBV18; J gene: TRBJ1-1; clone size: -; D gene: TRBD1; CDR3 protein: CASSLRPNRGSTEAFF; CDR3 DNA: TGTGCCAGCTCACTCCGTCCGAACAGGGGGAGCACTGAAGCTTTCTTT
V gene: TRBV5-8; J gene: TRBJ1-2; clone size: -; D gene: -; CDR3 protein: CASSEGGRGYTF; CDR3 DNA: TGTGCCAGCAGCGAGGGAGGTAGAGGCTACACCTTC
V gene: TRBV11-2; J gene: TRBJ2-1; clone size: few; D gene: TRBD2; CDR3 protein: CASSSRSGPLTYNEQFF; CDR3 DNA: TGTGCCAGCAGCTCCCGTAGCGGGCCGCTAACTTACAATGAGCAGTTCTTC